Given below is one T cell receptor (beta chain) in context. The naive gate required viable CD3+CD4+ or CD3+CD8+ cells with CCR7+CD45RA+CD45RO-CD95-CD27+CD28+ phenotype. These data are taken from a study of T cells after posttransplantation cyclophosphamide. TCRdb's table, derived via immunoSEQ multiplex PCR, lists solely in-frame clones and lacks some. The repertoire has over 9,000 clones, approximately 96% of them found once; the top ten carry approximately 0.3%. The CDR3 has 13 residues. The V and J ends lost 5 bases and 4 bases respectively, with 9 bases between them. Germline V gene data show CDR1 as MNHEY and CDR2 as SMNVEV (reference sequence).

This clonotype was sampled from a man between 25 and 39 years old in good health and a related stem cell transplant donor. Sequenced: naive CD8+ T cells sorted from PBMCs. The chain employs TRBV27 and TRBJ2-1; weak D call: TRBD2 (6 bases). The CDR3 DNA is TGTGCCAGCAGTCTAGCGACGTACAATGAGCAGTTCTTC. It translates to CASSLATYNEQFF.